Sequencing of this TCR beta chain was carried out in a study of blood T cell repertoires in COVID-19. The CDR3 runs 11 residues. Germline V lookup: CDR1 LGHNT, CDR2 FRNRAP. V lost 6 bases, J lost 5 bases, and 7 bases lay in between. Individuals in the exposed group had encountered a COVID-19 case within 2 weeks preceding study entry. This clone occurred once. Profiling relied on immunoSEQ multiplex PCR, and the TCRdb table lists in-frame clones only, not all of them. Among 200,000 to 250,000 clones listed, about four fifths were seen once. This TCR was recovered from a woman between 45 and 65 years old who had been exposed to COVID-19. Material for sequencing was PBMCs or T cells enriched from blood (not recorded which). V is TRBV12-5 and J is TRBJ1-2; D call uncertain. CDR3 sequence: CASGKEYGYTF. The CDR3 bases are TGTGCTAGTGGCAAGGAGTATGGCTACACCTTC.